This T cell receptor (beta chain) was captured in a study of cytomegalovirus exposure and HLA in healthy donors. J gave up 6 bases and V 3 bases, and 4 bases lay outside the gene matches. The CDR3 covers 14 residues. The V gene's germline CDR1 is MDHEN and CDR2 SYDVKM. 60 Vbeta and 13 Jbeta primers were used in PCR. Only in-frame clones appear in the TCRdb table, and some are missing; sequencing was by immunoSEQ multiplex PCR. The sample lists about 98,000 clones, about two thirds occurring once. The chain has TRBV28 and TRBJ2-3, with 9 bases aligning to TRBD2. The sample comprised PBMCs. This TCR derives from a female donor in good health and CMV-seronegative. In nucleotides, the CDR3 is TGTGCCAGCAGTTTGGGCGGGAGGGCCGATACGCAGTATTTT. Translating gives CASSLGGRADTQYF.